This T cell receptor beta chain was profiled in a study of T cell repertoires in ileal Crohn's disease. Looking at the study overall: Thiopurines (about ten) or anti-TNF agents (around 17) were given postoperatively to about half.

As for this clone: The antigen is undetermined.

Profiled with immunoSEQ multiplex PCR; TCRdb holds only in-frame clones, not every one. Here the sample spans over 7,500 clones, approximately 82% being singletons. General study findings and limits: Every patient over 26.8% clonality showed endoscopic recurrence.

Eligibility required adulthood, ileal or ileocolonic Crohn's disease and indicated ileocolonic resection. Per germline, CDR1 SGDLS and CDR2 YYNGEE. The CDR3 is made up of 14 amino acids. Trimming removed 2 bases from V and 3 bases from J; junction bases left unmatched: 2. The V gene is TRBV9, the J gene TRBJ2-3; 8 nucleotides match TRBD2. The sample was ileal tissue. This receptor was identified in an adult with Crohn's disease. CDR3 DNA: TGTGCCAGCAGCGTTACTAGCGGTACAGATACGCAGTATTTT. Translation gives CASSVTSGTDTQYF.